One T cell receptor beta chain is described in this entry. Clones were read by immunoSEQ multiplex PCR, and TCRdb kept only the in-frame ones, dropping some. The data contain about 130,000 clones, about 82% of them singletons. Noted time point: peripheral blood 6 weeks after treatment start. The data were obtained in a study of PD-L1 blockade in urothelial cancer. Study context: It was at some point between 2014 and 2016 that patients started atezolizumab at 1,200 mg intravenously every 3 weeks. T cells numbered a median of 141,255 in the blood samples.

CDR1 SQVTM and CDR2 ANQGSEA come from the germline V gene. Unmatched junction bases numbered 8, after V lost 8 bases and J lost 5 bases. The CDR3 contains 13 residues. Sequenced material: PBMCs, taken around atezolizumab (anti-PD-L1) treatment. This sequence originates from a man in his fifties with urothelial cancer. This chain links TRBV29-1 with TRBJ2-7; 11 nucleotides align to TRBD1. CDR3: CSIWDRGRHEQYF. CDR3 bases: TGCAGCATCTGGGACAGGGGGAGGCACGAGCAGTACTTC.